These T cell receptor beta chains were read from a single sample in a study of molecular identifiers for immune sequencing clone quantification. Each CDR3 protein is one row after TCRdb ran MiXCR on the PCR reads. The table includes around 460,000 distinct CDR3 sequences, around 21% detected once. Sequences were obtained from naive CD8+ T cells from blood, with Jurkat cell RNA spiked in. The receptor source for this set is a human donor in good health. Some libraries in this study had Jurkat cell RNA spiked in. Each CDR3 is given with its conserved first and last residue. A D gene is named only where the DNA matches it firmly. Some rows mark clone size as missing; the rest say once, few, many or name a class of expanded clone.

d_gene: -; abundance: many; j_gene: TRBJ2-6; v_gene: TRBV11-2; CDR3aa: CASSIYGSGANVLTF; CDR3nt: TGTGCCAGCAGCATTTACGGCTCTGGGGCCAACGTCCTGACTTTC
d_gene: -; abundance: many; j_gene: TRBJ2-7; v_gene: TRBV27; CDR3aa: CASSLYGSSYEQYF; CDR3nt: TGTGCCAGCAGTTTATATGGAAGCTCCTACGAGCAGTACTTC
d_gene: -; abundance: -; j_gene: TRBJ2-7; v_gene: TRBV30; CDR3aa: CAWLSLGEQYF; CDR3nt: TGTGCCTGGCTAAGTCTCGGCGAGCAGTACTTC
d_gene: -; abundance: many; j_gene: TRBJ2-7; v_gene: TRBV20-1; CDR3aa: CSASEDYGAYEQYF; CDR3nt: TGCAGTGCTAGTGAGGACTACGGGGCCTACGAGCAGTACTTC
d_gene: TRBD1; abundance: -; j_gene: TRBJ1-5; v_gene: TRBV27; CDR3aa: CASSHRGSRGRQPQHF; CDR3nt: TGTGCCAGCAGTCACAGAGGCTCTAGGGGGCGGCAGCCCCAGCATTTT
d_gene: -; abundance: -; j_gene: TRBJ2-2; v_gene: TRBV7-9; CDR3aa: CASSSMDRPNTGELFF; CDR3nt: TGTGCCAGCAGCTCGATGGACAGACCGAACACCGGGGAGCTGTTTTTT
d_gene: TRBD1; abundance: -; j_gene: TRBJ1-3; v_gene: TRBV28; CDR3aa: CASSLWDSSSGNTIYF; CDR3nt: TGTGCCAGCAGTTTGTGGGACAGTTCCTCTGGAAACACCATATATTTT
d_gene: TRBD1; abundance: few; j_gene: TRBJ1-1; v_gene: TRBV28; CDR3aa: CASSSRQGAPEAFF; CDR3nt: TGTGCCAGCAGTTCCAGACAGGGGGCCCCTGAAGCTTTCTTT
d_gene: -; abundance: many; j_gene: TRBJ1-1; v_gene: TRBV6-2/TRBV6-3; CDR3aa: CASRPTVNTEAFF; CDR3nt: TGTGCCAGCAGACCGACAGTGAACACTGAAGCTTTCTTT
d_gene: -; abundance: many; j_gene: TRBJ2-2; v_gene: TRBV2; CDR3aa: CASSDSTTVNTGELFF; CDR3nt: TGTGCCAGCAGTGACTCGACGACAGTGAACACCGGGGAGCTGTTTTTT
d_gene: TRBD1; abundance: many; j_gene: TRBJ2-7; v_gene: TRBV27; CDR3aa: CASRPGTALRGQYF; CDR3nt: TGTGCCAGCAGACCGGGGACAGCCCTACGAGGGCAGTACTTC
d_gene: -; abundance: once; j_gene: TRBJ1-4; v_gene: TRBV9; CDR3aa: CASSVEGTNEKLVF; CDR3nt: TGTGCCAGCAGCGTAGAGGGGACTAATGAAAAACTGGTTTTT
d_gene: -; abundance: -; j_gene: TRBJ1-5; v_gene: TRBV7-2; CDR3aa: CASSLVGGGGYQSQHF; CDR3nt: TGTGCCAGCAGCTTAGTGGGGGGGGGTGGGTATCAGTCCCAGCATTTT
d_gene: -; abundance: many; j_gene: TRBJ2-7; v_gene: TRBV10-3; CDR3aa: CAISEGQTYEQYF; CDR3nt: TGTGCCATCAGTGAGGGCCAGACCTACGAGCAGTACTTC
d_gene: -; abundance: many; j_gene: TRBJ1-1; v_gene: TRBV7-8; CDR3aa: CASSTDRLNTEAFF; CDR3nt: TGTGCCAGCAGCACTGACAGACTGAACACTGAAGCTTTCTTT
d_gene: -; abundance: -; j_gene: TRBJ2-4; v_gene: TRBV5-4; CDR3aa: CASSSGTGVAKNIQYF; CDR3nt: TGTGCCAGCAGCTCGGGGACCGGAGTAGCCAAAAACATTCAGTACTTC
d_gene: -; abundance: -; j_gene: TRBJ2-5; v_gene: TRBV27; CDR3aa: CAGSSYLGVVGETQYF; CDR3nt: TGTGCCGGCAGTTCCTACCTGGGGGTAGTTGGAGAGACCCAGTACTTC
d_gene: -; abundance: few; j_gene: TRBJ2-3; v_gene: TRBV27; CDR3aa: CASTRRVWTVTDTQYF; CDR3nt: TGTGCCAGCACTCGGCGTGTTTGGACTGTCACAGATACGCAGTATTTT
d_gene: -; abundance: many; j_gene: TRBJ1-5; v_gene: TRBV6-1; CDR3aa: CASSPRGGSNQPQHF; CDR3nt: TGTGCCAGCAGTCCCCGAGGAGGGAGCAATCAGCCCCAGCATTTT
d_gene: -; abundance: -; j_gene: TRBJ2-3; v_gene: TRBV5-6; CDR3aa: CASSLSSSGTSTDTQYF; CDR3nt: TGTGCCAGCAGCCTATCTTCCAGCGGAACTAGCACAGATACGCAGTATTTT
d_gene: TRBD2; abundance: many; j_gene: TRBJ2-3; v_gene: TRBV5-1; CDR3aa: CASSLGTSRSTDTQYF; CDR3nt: TGCGCCAGCAGCCTCGGGACTAGCCGAAGCACAGATACGCAGTATTTT
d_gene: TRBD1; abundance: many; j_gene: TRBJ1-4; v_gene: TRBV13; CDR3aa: CASSFAGGEKLFF; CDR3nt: TGTGCCAGCAGCTTTGCAGGGGGTGAAAAACTGTTTTTT
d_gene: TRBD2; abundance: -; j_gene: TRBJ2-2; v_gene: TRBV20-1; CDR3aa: CSSERGETGELFF; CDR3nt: TGCAGTAGTGAGCGGGGGGAGACCGGGGAGCTGTTTTTT
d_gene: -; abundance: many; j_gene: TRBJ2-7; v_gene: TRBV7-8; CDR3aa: CASSLSRDKPVYEQYF; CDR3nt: TGTGCCAGCAGCCTCAGCCGGGACAAGCCCGTTTACGAGCAGTACTTC
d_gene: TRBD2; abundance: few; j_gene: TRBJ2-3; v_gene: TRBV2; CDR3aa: CASSEYSGPKDTQYF; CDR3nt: TGTGCCAGCAGTGAGTATAGCGGGCCCAAAGATACGCAGTATTTT
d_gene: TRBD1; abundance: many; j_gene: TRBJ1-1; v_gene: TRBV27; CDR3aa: CASRALRGSTEAFF; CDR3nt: TGTGCCAGCAGAGCCCTCAGGGGGTCCACTGAAGCTTTCTTT
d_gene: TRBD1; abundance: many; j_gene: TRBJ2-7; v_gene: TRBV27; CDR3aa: CASSYRGTTYEQYF; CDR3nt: TGTGCCAGCAGCTACAGGGGGACCACCTACGAGCAGTACTTC
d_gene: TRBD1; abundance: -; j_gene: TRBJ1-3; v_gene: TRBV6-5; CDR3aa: CASSLGQGVGNTIYF; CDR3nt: TGTGCCAGCAGTCTGGGACAGGGGGTAGGAAACACCATATATTTT
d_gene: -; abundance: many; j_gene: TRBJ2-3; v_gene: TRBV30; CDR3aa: CAWSVLAGDTQYF; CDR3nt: TGTGCCTGGAGTGTACTAGCAGGAGATACGCAGTATTTT
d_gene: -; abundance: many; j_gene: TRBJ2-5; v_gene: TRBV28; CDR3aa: CASSLFSVPGVETQYF; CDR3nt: TGTGCCAGCAGTTTATTCTCGGTCCCGGGGGTAGAGACCCAGTACTTC
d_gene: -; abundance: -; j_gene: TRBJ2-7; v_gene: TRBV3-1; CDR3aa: CASSPTLGGSSSYEQYF; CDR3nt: TGTGCCAGCAGCCCAACCCTAGGCGGCAGCAGCTCCTACGAGCAGTACTTC
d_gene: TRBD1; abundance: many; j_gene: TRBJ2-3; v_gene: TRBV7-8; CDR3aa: CASSASPGTGLTDTQYF; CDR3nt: TGTGCCAGCAGCGCGAGTCCCGGGACAGGGTTAACAGATACGCAGTATTTT
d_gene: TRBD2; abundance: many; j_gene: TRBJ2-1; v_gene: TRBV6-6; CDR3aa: CASSYVGGNEQFF; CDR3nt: TGTGCCAGCAGTTACGTGGGAGGGAATGAGCAGTTCTTC
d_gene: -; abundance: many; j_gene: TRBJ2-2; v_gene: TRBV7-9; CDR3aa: CASSFFSGELFF; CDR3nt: TGTGCCAGCAGCTTTTTTTCCGGGGAGCTGTTTTTT
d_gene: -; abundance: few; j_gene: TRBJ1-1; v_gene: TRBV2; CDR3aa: CAQQNLNGQRMNTEAFF; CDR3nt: TGTGCTCAGCAAAATTTAAATGGACAGAGAATGAACACTGAAGCTTTCTTT
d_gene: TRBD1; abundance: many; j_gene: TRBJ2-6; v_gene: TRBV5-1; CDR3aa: CASSWGTVSSGANVLTF; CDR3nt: TGCGCCAGCAGCTGGGGGACAGTAAGCTCTGGGGCCAACGTCCTGACTTTC
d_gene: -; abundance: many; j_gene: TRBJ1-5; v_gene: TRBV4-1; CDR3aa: CASSQGLGSNQPQHF; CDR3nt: TGCGCCAGCAGCCAAGGGTTGGGGAGCAATCAGCCCCAGCATTTT
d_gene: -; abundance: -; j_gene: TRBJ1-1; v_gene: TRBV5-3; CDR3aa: CASSLLGTNTEAFF; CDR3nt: TGTGCCAGCAGCTTGCTGGGAACTAACACTGAAGCTTTCTTT
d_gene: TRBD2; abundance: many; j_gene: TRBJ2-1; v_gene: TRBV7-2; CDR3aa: CASSPRDYYSEQFF; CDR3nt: TGTGCCAGCAGCCCCAGGGACTACTATAGCGAGCAGTTCTTC
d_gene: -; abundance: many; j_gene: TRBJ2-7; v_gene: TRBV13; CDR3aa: CASSLFGGPIYEQYF; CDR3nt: TGTGCCAGCAGCTTATTCGGGGGACCCATCTACGAGCAGTACTTC
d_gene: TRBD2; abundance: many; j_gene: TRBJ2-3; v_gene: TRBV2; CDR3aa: CASTTGGVSTDTQYF; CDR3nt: TGTGCCAGCACCACTGGGGGGGTGAGCACAGATACGCAGTATTTT
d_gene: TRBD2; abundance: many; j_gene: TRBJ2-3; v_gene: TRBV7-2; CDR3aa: CASSSGTSGDTQYF; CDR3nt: TGTGCCAGCAGCTCCGGGACTAGCGGAGATACGCAGTATTTT
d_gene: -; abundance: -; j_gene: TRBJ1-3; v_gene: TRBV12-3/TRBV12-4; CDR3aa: CASSLGLSWSGEFSGNTIYF; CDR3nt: TGTGCCAGCAGTCTTGGACTCAGCTGGTCAGGGGAGTTCTCCGGAAACACCATATATTTT
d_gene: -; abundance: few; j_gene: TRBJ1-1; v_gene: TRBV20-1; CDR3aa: CSASWGLTFF; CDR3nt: TGCAGTGCTAGCTGGGGGCTAACTTTCTTT
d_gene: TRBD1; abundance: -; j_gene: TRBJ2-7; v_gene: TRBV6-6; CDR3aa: CASSSSRQGGYEQYF; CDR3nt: TGTGCCAGCAGTTCCTCTAGACAGGGGGGGTACGAGCAGTACTTC
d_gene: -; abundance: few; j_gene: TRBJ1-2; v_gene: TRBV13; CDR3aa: CASSSGTGWNYGYTF; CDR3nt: TGTGCCAGCAGCTCAGGAACAGGTTGGAACTATGGCTACACCTTC
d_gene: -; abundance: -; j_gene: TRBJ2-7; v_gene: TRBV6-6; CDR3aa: CANRSDPGFYEQYF; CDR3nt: TGTGCCAACAGATCTGACCCGGGTTTCTACGAGCAGTACTTC
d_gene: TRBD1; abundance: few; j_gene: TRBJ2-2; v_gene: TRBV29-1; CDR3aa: CSVLGWTGDTGELFF; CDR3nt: TGCAGCGTCTTGGGGTGGACAGGGGACACCGGGGAGCTGTTTTTT
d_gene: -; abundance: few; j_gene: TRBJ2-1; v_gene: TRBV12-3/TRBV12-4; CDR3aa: CASSLEIPYEQFF; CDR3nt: TGTGCCAGCAGTTTAGAGATCCCATACGAGCAGTTCTTC
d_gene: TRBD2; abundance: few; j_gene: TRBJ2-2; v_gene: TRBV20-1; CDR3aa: CSARTSGGPTGELFF; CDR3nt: TGCAGTGCCCGAACTAGCGGGGGGCCCACCGGGGAGCTGTTTTTT
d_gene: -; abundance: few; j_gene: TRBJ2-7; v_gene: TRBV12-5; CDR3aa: CASGLVPSSSYEQYF; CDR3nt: TGTGCTAGTGGTTTGGTTCCCTCGAGCTCCTACGAGCAGTACTTC
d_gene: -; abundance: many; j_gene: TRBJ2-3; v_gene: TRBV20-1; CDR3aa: CSAYPTGTDTQYF; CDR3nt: TGCAGTGCTTACCCGACTGGTACAGATACGCAGTATTTT
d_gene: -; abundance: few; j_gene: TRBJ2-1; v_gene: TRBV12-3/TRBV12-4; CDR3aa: CASRTGQKQFF; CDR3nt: TGTGCCAGCAGAACCGGACAGAAGCAGTTCTTC
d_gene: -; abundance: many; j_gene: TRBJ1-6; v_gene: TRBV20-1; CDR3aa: CSASPTGLWSPLHF; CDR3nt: TGCAGTGCTAGCCCTACAGGGCTTTGGTCACCCCTCCACTTT
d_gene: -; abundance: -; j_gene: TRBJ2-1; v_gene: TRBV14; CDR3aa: CASGQRYSGYSYNEQFF; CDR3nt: TGTGCCAGCGGCCAAAGATATAGCGGTTACTCCTACAATGAGCAGTTCTTC
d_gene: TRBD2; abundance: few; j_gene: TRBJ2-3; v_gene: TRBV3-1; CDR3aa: CASSQDGGLAGTTDTQYF; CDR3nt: TGTGCCAGCAGCCAAGATGGAGGACTAGCGGGGACCACAGATACGCAGTATTTT
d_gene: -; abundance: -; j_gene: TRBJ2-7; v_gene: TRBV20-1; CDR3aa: CSTTPGSYEQYF; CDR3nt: TGCAGTACTACCCCCGGCTCCTACGAGCAGTACTTC